Each of the 27 T cell receptor beta chains below was sequenced from the same sample in a study of CD8+ T cells in alopecia areata. Treatment here: oral pan-JAK inhibitor, 5-10 mg twice daily. RNA extraction and reverse transcription yielded cDNA as sequencing template. Only in-frame clones appear in the TCRdb table, and some are missing; sequencing was by immunoSEQ multiplex PCR. This table has about 210,000 clones, around 43% appearing once. This specimen was CD4+ T cells sorted from blood, taken around week 36, from a patient treated with tofacitinib. The source is a human donor with alopecia areata.

This chain uses TRBV7-9 with TRBJ2-5; D might be TRBD1 (5 bases). Germline values: CDR1 SEHNR, CDR2 FQNEAQ (reference sequence). Trimming took 3 bases from V and 2 from J, leaving 16 bases between them. There are 16 residues in the CDR3. The CDR3 DNA is TGTGCCAGCAGCTTCGGGCTGGTAGGGGAACAAGAGACCCAGTACTTC. Amino acid sequence: CASSFGLVGEQETQYF.

The gene calls are TRBV5-1 and TRBJ2-3, with 7 nucleotides matching TRBD1. CDR1 is SGHRS and CDR2 is YFSETQ in the germline V gene. This CDR3 region has 13 residues. The junction had 2 bases not matched to a gene; V was cut back by 7 bases and J by 0 bases. The CDR3 region has the DNA TGCGCCAGCGGGACAGAGAGCACAGATACGCAGTATTTT. It yields the protein CASGTESTDTQYF. Together with reference TRBV5-1 and TRBJ2-3, the CDR3 gives the full variable domain: KAGVTQTPRYLIKTRGQQVTLSCSPISGHRSVSWYQQTPGQGLQFLFEYFSETQRNKGNFPGRFSGRQFSNSRSEMNVSTLELGDSALYLCASGTESTDTQYFGPGTRLTVL.

The chain employs TRBV27 and TRBJ2-7; 10 bases fit TRBD2. Germline V lookup: CDR1 MNHEY, CDR2 SMNVEV (reference sequence). Trimming cost V 5 bases and J 4 bases; bases outside gene matches: 8. The CDR3 totals 15 residues. The CDR3 DNA reads as TGTGCCAGCAGTAAACTAGCGGGAAGGGGTTACGAGCAGTACTTC. It encodes CASSKLAGRGYEQYF.

The sample holds a few counts of this clone. The CDR3 DNA sequence: TGTGCCAGCAGCTTCCGCTTAGGAGTCCTAGGAAACTCTGGGGCCAACGTCCTGACTTTC. Translating gives CASSFRLGVLGNSGANVLTF. The V gene is TRBV7-8, the J gene TRBJ2-6; D not resolved. This CDR3 region has 20 residues. Germline V gene data show CDR1 as SGHVS and CDR2 as FQNEAQ. The V end was cut by 3 bases, the J end by 0 bases, with 21 bases between.

There are a few counts of this clone. The genes are TRBV10-3 and TRBJ2-7; 7 bases align to TRBD2. This CDR3 spans 12 amino acids. From germline, CDR1 is ENHRY and CDR2 SYGVKD. Losses at the gene ends were 9 bases for V and 0 bases for J; bases not matched to a gene: 2. The CDR3 protein is CAIASGSYEQYF. CDR3 DNA sequence: TGTGCCATTGCTAGCGGCTCCTACGAGCAGTACTTC.

V and J are TRBV6-5 and TRBJ2-1; possibly TRBD1 or TRBD2 for D (5 bases each). Deletions cut 6 bases from V and 7 bases from J, with 13 bases between. The CDR3 is 13 amino acids. CDR1 is MNHEY, CDR2 SVGAGI, per germline. The CDR3 region is CASRAGTPNEQFF. For the CDR3, the DNA is TGTGCCAGCAGGGCCGGGACGCCGAATGAGCAGTTCTTC.

The genes are TRBV11-2 and TRBJ2-6, with D possibly TRBD2 on 7 matching bases. Germline V CDR1 and CDR2: SGHAT, FQNNGV. The V gene lost 5 bases and the J gene lost 5 bases, with 10 bases spanning the gap. The CDR3 extends over 14 amino acids. CDR3 in amino acids: CASSPGGWANVLTF. CDR3 DNA sequence: TGTGCCAGCAGCCCGGGGGGCTGGGCCAACGTCCTGACTTTC.

This clone occurred a few times. This sequence joins TRBV6-1 and TRBJ1-2, with 7 bases identical to TRBD1. CDR3 length: 15 residues. J gave up 4 bases and V 6 bases, and 11 bases lay outside the gene matches. The germline V gene encodes CDR1 MNHNS and CDR2 SASEGT. The CDR3 loop reads CASSPHRGGGYGYTF. The CDR3 nucleotides are TGTGCCAGCAGCCCACACAGGGGAGGTGGCTATGGCTACACCTTC.

V gene TRBV5-4 combines with J gene TRBJ2-1; D is perhaps TRBD1 (6 bases). Between the trimmed V and J ends, which lost 4 bases and 0 bases, there was a span of 14 bases. This CDR3 is built from 16 residues. Germline lookup yields CDR1 SGHNT and CDR2 YYREEE (reference sequence). The CDR3, as DNA: TGTGCCAGCAGCCAAAGGACAGCGGTCTCCTACAATGAGCAGTTCTTC. It yields the protein CASSQRTAVSYNEQFF.

A few counts support this clone. CDR3: CASSAPPAQVEQFF. As DNA, the CDR3 is TGTGCCAGCAGTGCACCACCCGCGCAGGTTGAGCAGTTCTTC. The chain joins TRBV27 to TRBJ2-1; D remains unclear. The V end lost 5 bases, the J end lost 9 bases, and 17 bases lay between the germline ends. The CDR3 extends over 14 amino acids. Germline loops: CDR1 MNHEY, CDR2 SMNVEV (reference sequence).

This chain links TRBV5-1 with TRBJ2-1, with 8 bases fitting TRBD1. In germline, CDR1 is SGHRS, CDR2 YFSETQ. The CDR3 covers 13 residues. The trim removed 2 bases at V and 9 bases at J, leaving 4 bases unmatched. The CDR3, as DNA: TGCGCCAGCAGCTTTTGGACAGGGATTGAGCAGTTCTTC. As protein: CASSFWTGIEQFF. The variable domain in full, completed from reference TRBV5-1 and TRBJ2-1, reads KAGVTQTPRYLIKTRGQQVTLSCSPISGHRSVSWYQQTPGQGLQFLFEYFSETQRNKGNFPGRFSGRQFSNSRSEMNVSTLELGDSALYLCASSFWTGIEQFFGPGTRLTVL.

V is TRBV29-1 and J is TRBJ2-3; the D call may be TRBD1 or TRBD2 (5 bases each). Per germline, CDR1 SQVTM and CDR2 ANQGSEA. With 6 bases removed from V and 0 bases from J, the gap between germline ends came to 10 bases. This CDR3 region has 13 residues. CDR3 region: CSVMGVSTDTQYF. Here the CDR3 DNA reads TGCAGCGTCATGGGGGTGAGCACAGATACGCAGTATTTT.

The V call is TRBV7-2, the J call TRBJ2-5; TRBD2 matches 12 bases. Germline V gene lookup returns CDR1 SGHTA and CDR2 FQGNSA. The CDR3 is made up of 19 amino acids. V gave up 2 bases and J gave up 5 bases; unmatched junction bases: 15. The DNA for the CDR3 is TGTGCCAGCAGCTTACTCGCCGCTAGCGGGAGGGCAGGGGTTGAGACCCAGTACTTC. It codes for CASSLLAASGRAGVETQYF.

Only one count was recorded for this clone. The chain joins TRBV5-4 to TRBJ1-2, with D tentatively TRBD1 (5 bases). The CDR3 covers 16 residues. The V gene's germline CDR1 is SGHNT and CDR2 YYREEE (reference sequence). The ends were cut back, 4 bases at V and 2 bases at J, with 18 bases in the middle. CDR3 sequence: CASSPAQGRLNYGYTF. CDR3 coding DNA: TGTGCCAGCAGCCCAGCCCAGGGACGGCTCAACTATGGCTACACCTTC. Full variable domain (rest looked up from reference TRBV5-4 and TRBJ1-2): ETGVTQSPTHLIKTRGQQVTLRCSSQSGHNTVSWYQQALGQGPQFIFQYYREEENGRGNFPPRFSGLQFPNYSSELNVNALELDDSALYLCASSPAQGRLNYGYTFGSGTRLTVV.

This clone was seen more than once but under ten times. V and J are TRBV28 and TRBJ2-1; 16 bases align to TRBD2. This CDR3 is 16 amino acids long. Unmatched junction bases numbered 1, after V lost 4 bases and J lost 4 bases. Germline lookup yields CDR1 MDHEN and CDR2 SYDVKM. This CDR3 reads CASSSGLAGGYNEQFF. In DNA, the CDR3 is TGTGCCAGCAGTTCGGGACTAGCGGGAGGGTACAATGAGCAGTTCTTC.

This clone was seen just once. The chain combines TRBV4-3 with TRBJ1-5; weak D call: TRBD1 (6 bases). Deletions cut 0 bases from V and 5 bases from J, with 11 bases between. The CDR3 contains 15 residues. The germline V gene encodes CDR1 LGHNA and CDR2 YSLEER. CDR3 in amino acids: CASSQEEGVYQPQHF. CDR3 DNA sequence: TGCGCCAGCAGCCAAGAGGAGGGGGTTTATCAGCCCCAGCATTTT.

The CDR3 bases are TGTGCCAGCAGCGTAGATCCTAGCGGGAGATGGGAAGAGACCCAGTACTTC. Encoded protein: CASSVDPSGRWEETQYF. The rearrangement joins TRBV9 to TRBJ2-5; 10 positions agree with TRBD2. The J segment lost 3 bases and the V segment lost 0 bases, leaving 8 bases of the junction unmatched. Germline CDR1 is SGDLS and CDR2 is YYNGEE. The CDR3 has 17 residues.

The rearrangement links TRBV7-3 to TRBJ1-2; 8 bases are a match to TRBD1. Germline V gene sequence: CDR1 SGHTA, CDR2 FQGTGA. Germline trimming cut 4 bases from V and 6 bases from J; bases unmatched to any gene: 16. The length of the CDR3 is 17 residues. CDR3 loop: CASSSRDRPPRWNGYTF. In DNA, the CDR3 is TGTGCCAGCAGCTCCCGGGACAGGCCCCCTCGGTGGAATGGCTACACCTTC.

V and J are TRBV6-1 and TRBJ1-2; the D gene is possibly TRBD1 (5 bases). Germline V gene sequence: CDR1 MNHNS, CDR2 SASEGT. The V gene lost 2 bases and the J gene lost 0 bases, with 16 bases spanning the gap. The CDR3 covers 17 residues. DNA for the CDR3: TGTGCCAGCAGTGAATCGGTAGGGGCAGTTTCTAACTATGGCTACACCTTC. Amino acid sequence: CASSESVGAVSNYGYTF.

In its sample, this clone was seen a few times. The chain links TRBV25-1 to TRBJ1-2; D ambiguous. V gave up 1 base and J gave up 8 bases, with 17 bases separating them. This CDR3 has 15 amino acids. Germline V gives CDR1 MGHDK, CDR2 SYGVNS. CDR3 region: CASSEFSRSQEGYTF. The CDR3 bases are TGTGCCAGCAGTGAATTTTCCCGTAGTCAGGAAGGCTACACCTTC.

The J gene is TRBJ2-2, the V gene TRBV6-4, with 11 bases that match TRBD2. The CDR3 is 16 amino acids. With V trimmed by 5 bases and J by 0 bases, 2 bases remained unmatched. Germline V CDR1 and CDR2: MRHNA, SNTAGT. The CDR3 sequence: CASSKTSGANTGELFF. CDR3 in DNA: TGTGCCAGCAGTAAGACTAGCGGGGCGAACACCGGGGAGCTGTTTTTT.

The chain combines TRBV9 with TRBJ2-2; D is unclear. The length of the CDR3 is 15 residues. The V end lost 0 bases, the J end lost 5 bases, and 11 bases lay between the germline ends. Germline assignment: CDR1 SGDLS and CDR2 YYNGEE. The CDR3 region is CASSVEMGRTGELFF. The CDR3 DNA sequence: TGTGCCAGCAGCGTAGAAATGGGAAGGACCGGGGAGCTGTTTTTT. The full variable domain, completed using reference TRBV9 and TRBJ2-2, is DSGVTQTPKHLITATGQRVTLRCSPRSGDLSVYWYQQSLDQGLQFLIQYYNGEERAKGNILERFSAQQFPDLHSELNLSSLELGDSALYFCASSVEMGRTGELFFGEGSRLTVL.

Only a few counts were recorded for this clone. The V call is TRBV15, the J call TRBJ1-5, with D tentatively TRBD1 (5 bases). This CDR3 spans 21 amino acids. Trimming pared 7 bases from V and 2 bases from J, leaving 33 bases between. From germline, CDR1 is LNHNV and CDR2 YYDKDF (reference sequence). The DNA for the CDR3 is TGTGCCACCACGGCGATTGGGGCAAGTCCAGGGTCCCCCTTGGGCAATCAGCCCCAGCATTTT. Encoded protein: CATTAIGASPGSPLGNQPQHF.

The chain is built from TRBV6-5 and TRBJ2-3; D uncertain. The V end was cut by 8 bases, the J end by 3 bases, with 9 bases between. Germline CDR1 is MNHEY and CDR2 is SVGAGI. The CDR3 consists of 12 residues. CDR3 residues: CASGNPTDTQYF. The CDR3 nucleotides are TGTGCCAGCGGGAACCCGACAGATACGCAGTATTTT.

The J gene is TRBJ2-5, the V gene TRBV6-5; D unclear. The CDR3 consists of 11 residues. Trimming left V 8 bases short and J 4 bases short, with 8 bases between. Germline V gives CDR1 MNHEY, CDR2 SVGAGI. CDR3 coding DNA: TGTGCCAGCTATGGGCGAGAGACCCAGTACTTC. Its translation: CASYGRETQYF.

This clone came up a few times. The V call is TRBV7-2, the J call TRBJ1-5; possibly TRBD1 for D (5 bases). Germline assignment: CDR1 SGHTA and CDR2 FQGNSA. The CDR3 consists of 15 residues. V was trimmed by 1 base and J by 1 base, leaving 8 bases between them. CDR3 coding DNA: TGTGCCAGCAGCTTAGTTGGGGGGAGCAATCAGCCCCAGCATTTT. Amino acids: CASSLVGGSNQPQHF.

This clone has more than one count but fewer than ten. V usage is TRBV11-1 and J usage is TRBJ2-1; 16 bases are shared with TRBD2. J was trimmed by 6 bases and V by 1 base; bases with no gene match: 9. The CDR3 contains 19 residues. Looked up from germline, CDR1 is SGHAT and CDR2 is FQDESV (reference sequence). The CDR3 here is CASSLGRAGTSGRANEQFF. In DNA, the CDR3 is TGTGCCAGCAGCTTAGGGAGAGCCGGGACTAGCGGGAGGGCCAATGAGCAGTTCTTC.